This T cell receptor (beta chain) originates from a study of cytomegalovirus exposure and HLA in healthy donors. Trimming removed 2 bases at V and 2 bases at J, with 3 bases between. The CDR3 runs 11 residues. CDR1 and CDR2 from the germline V gene are DFQATT and SNEGSKA (reference sequence). In the case of this clone: What it recognizes is unknown.

PCR primers comprised 60 Vbeta and 13 Jbeta primers. As handled by the study authors: Roughly 11 million shared chains were among the approximately 82 million unique TCR beta chains that a later analysis counted. Assay: immunoSEQ multiplex PCR; the TCRdb copy retains only in-frame clones and omits some. The V and J calls and clone size were taken over from that table, and D and trimming were inferred from the DNA. The sample's table shows roughly 50,000 clones. Points from the study as a whole: Among TCR beta chains, those listed as cytomegalovirus-associated numbered some 160.

The chain is built from TRBV20-1 and TRBJ2-5; D is ambiguous. Sequences were obtained from PBMCs. The source is a woman aged 40 to 50 in good health and CMV-seronegative. The CDR3 coding sequence is TGCAGTGCTAGACCACAAGAGACCCAGTACTTC. Amino acids: CSARPQETQYF.